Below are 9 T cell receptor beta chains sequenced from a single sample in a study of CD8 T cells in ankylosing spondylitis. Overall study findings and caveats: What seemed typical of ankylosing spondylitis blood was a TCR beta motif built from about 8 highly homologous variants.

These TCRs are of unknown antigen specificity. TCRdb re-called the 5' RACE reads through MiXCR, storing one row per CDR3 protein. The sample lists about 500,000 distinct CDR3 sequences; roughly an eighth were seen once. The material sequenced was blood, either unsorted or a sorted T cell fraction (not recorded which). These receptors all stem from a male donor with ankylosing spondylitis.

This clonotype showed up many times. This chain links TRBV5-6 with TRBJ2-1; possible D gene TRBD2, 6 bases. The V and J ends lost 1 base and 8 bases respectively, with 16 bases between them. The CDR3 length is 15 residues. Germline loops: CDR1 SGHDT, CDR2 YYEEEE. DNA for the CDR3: TGTGCCAGCAGCTTGTTTTCGGGGGAGGTCGATGAGCAGTTCTTC. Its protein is CASSLFSGEVDEQFF. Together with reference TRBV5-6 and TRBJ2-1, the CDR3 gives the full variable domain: DAGVTQSPTHLIKTRGQQVTLRCSPKSGHDTVSWYQQALGQGPQFIFQYYEEEERQRGNFPDRFSGHQFPNYSSELNVNALLLGDSALYLCASSLFSGEVDEQFFGPGTRLTVL.

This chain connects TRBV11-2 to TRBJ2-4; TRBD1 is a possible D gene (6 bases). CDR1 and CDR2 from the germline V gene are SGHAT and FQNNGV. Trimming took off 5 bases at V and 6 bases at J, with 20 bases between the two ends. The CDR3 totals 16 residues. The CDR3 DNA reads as TGTGCCAGCAGCCCGAGGTGGGACATAACGGGAAACATTCAGTACTTC. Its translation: CASSPRWDITGNIQYF.

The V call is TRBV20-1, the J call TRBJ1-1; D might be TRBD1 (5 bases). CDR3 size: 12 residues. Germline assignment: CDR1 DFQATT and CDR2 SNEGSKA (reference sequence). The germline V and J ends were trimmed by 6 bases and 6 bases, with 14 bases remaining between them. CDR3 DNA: TGCAGTGCAAAGAGGACAACCGCTGAAGCTTTCTTT. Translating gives CSAKRTTAEAFF.

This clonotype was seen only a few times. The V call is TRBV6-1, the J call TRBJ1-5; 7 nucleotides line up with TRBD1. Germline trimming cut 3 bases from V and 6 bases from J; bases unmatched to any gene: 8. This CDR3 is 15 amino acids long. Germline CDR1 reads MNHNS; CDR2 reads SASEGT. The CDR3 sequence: CASSDRQGWAQPQHF. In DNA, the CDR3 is TGTGCCAGCAGTGACCGACAGGGTTGGGCTCAGCCCCAGCATTTT.

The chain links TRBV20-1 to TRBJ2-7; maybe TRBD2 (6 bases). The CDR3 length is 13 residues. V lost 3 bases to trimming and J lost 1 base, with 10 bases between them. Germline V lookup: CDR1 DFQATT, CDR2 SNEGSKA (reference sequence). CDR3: CSARGTRSYEQYF. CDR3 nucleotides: TGCAGTGCTAGGGGGACTCGTTCCTACGAGCAGTACTTC.

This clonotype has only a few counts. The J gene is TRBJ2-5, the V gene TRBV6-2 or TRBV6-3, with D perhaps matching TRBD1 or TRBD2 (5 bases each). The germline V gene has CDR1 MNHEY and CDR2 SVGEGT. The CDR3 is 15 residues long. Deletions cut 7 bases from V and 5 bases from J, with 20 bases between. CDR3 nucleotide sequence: TGTGCCAGCACCCGGACTCATCGTACAGGCGAGACCCAGTACTTC. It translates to CASTRTHRTGETQYF.

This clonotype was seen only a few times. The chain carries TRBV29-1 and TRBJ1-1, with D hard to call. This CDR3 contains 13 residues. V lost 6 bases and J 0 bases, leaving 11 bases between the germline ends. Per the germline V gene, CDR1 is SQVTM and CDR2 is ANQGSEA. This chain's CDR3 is CSVSSSMNTEAFF. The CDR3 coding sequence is TGCAGCGTAAGTTCCAGCATGAACACTGAAGCTTTCTTT.

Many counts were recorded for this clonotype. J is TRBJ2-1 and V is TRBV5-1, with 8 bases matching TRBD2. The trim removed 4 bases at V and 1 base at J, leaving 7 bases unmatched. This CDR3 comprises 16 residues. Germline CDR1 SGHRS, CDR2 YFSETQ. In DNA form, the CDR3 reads TGCGCCAGCAGCCCGATGATAGCGGGGTCCTACAATGAGCAGTTCTTC. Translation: CASSPMIAGSYNEQFF.

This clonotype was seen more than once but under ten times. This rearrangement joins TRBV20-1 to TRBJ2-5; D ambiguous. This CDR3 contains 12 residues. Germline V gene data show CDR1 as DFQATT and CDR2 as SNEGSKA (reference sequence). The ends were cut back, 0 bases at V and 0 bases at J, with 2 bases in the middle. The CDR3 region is CSAREYQETQYF. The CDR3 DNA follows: TGCAGTGCTAGAGAGTACCAAGAGACCCAGTACTTC.